The sequence of this TCR beta chain was determined in a study of type 1 regulatory T cells. TCRdb re-called the reads with MiXCR, one entry per CDR3 protein. The data contain more than 50,000 distinct CDR3 sequences, 62% of them singletons. CDR1 is MNHEY, CDR2 SMNVEV, per germline (reference sequence). V lost 2 bases and J lost 3, with 7 bases in between. The CDR3 covers 13 residues. About this clonotype itself: The antigen is unknown.

The V call is TRBV27, the J call TRBJ1-1; D gene ambiguous. Sequencing was performed on cultured non-Tr1 T cells, either the whole culture or a sorted T cell fraction (not recorded which). The source is a human donor in good health. In DNA form, the CDR3 reads TGTGCCAGCAGTTTAGGGGTCCACACTGAAGCTTTCTTT. The encoded protein is CASSLGVHTEAFF.